This TCR beta chain was sequenced for a study of beta chain features in type 1 diabetes. At the level of the study: Taken together, all samples contributed nearly 110 million examined sorted cells. Notes on the study in general: Any HLA-type effect on TCRB rearrangement remained unresolved here. PCR might pick shorter templates more often, in the same way for patients and controls.

Since all of the isolated RNA was reverse transcribed, expressed TCRB transcripts were what got sequenced. The assay was immunoSEQ multiplex PCR, and TCRdb's table has in-frame clones only and misses some. Of about 290,000 clones listed, 7% to 9% were seen once; the top ten hold about 0.93%. Over 95% purity was reached by all sorted populations. V lost 2 bases and J 13 bases, leaving 14 bases between the germline ends. This CDR3 has 12 amino acids. Germline loops: CDR1 MNHNY, CDR2 SVGAGI (reference sequence). Comments on this clone: Its antigen is currently unknown.

This clonotype originated in a woman between 18 and 29 years old in good health. The chain has TRBV6-6 and TRBJ1-2, with no clear D. Sequenced input: central memory CD4+ T cells from blood. The CDR3 sequence is CASSYTADHPTF. In nucleotides, the CDR3 is TGTGCCAGCAGTTACACGGCGGATCATCCCACCTTC.